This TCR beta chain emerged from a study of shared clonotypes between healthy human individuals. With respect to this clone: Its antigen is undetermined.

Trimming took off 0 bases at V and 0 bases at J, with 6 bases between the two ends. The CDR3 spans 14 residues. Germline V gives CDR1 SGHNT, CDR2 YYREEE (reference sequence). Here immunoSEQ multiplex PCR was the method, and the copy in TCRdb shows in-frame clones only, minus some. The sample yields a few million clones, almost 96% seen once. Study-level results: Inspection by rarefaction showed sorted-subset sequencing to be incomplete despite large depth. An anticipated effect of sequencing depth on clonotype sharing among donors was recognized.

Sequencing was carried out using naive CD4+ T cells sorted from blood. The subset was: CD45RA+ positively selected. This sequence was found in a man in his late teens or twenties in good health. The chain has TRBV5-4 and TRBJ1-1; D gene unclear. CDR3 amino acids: CASSLAVLNTEAFF. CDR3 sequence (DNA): TGTGCCAGCAGCTTGGCGGTCTTGAACACTGAAGCTTTCTTT. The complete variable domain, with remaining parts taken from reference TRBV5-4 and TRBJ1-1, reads ETGVTQSPTHLIKTRGQQVTLRCSSQSGHNTVSWYQQALGQGPQFIFQYYREEENGRGNFPPRFSGLQFPNYSSELNVNALELDDSALYLCASSLAVLNTEAFFGQGTRLTVV.